Presented here are 14 T cell receptor beta chains from one specimen sequenced in a study of T cell responses to AZD1222 COVID-19 vaccine. Only in-frame clones appear in the TCRdb table, and some are missing; sequencing was by immunoSEQ multiplex PCR. The table has tens of thousands of clones, 65% to 85% seen once. The sample in question was peripheral blood, obtained 28 days after the second AZD1222 dose. These receptor sequences come from an adult who received the AZD1222 COVID-19 vaccine.

The chain combines TRBV3-1 (or the pseudogene TRBV3-2) with TRBJ2-5; 9 nucleotides match TRBD2. With V trimmed by 1 base and J by 3 bases, 3 bases remained unmatched. The CDR3 is 15 residues long. Germline V lookup: CDR1 LGHDT, CDR2 YNNKEL (reference sequence). CDR3 loop: CASSQVVAGEETQYF. CDR3 bases: TGTGCCAGCAGCCAAGTGGTAGCGGGAGAAGAGACCCAGTACTTC.

V usage is TRBV3-1 (or the pseudogene TRBV3-2) and J usage is TRBJ1-5, with 7 bases that match TRBD1. Germline-derived CDR1 and CDR2 are LGHDT and YNNKEL (reference sequence). J was trimmed by 6 bases and V by 4 bases; bases with no gene match: 3. This CDR3 spans 13 amino acids. CDR3 protein: CASSRDSSQPQHF. CDR3 bases: TGTGCCAGCAGCCGGGACAGCTCTCAGCCCCAGCATTTT.

V usage is TRBV14 and J usage is TRBJ2-7, with TRBD1 as a possible D gene (5 bases). In germline, CDR1 is SGHDN, CDR2 FVKESK. Trimming removed 1 base at V and 5 bases at J, with 18 bases between. The CDR3 length is 16 residues. The CDR3 spells CASSQGAGRLGNEQYF. The DNA of the CDR3 is TGTGCCAGCAGCCAAGGGGCAGGGCGCCTTGGGAACGAGCAGTACTTC.

The rearrangement links TRBV9 to TRBJ1-6; D gene ambiguous. The CDR3 is 13 residues long. Germline CDR1 is SGDLS and CDR2 is YYNGEE. The V end lost 0 bases, the J end lost 7 bases, and 5 bases lay between the germline ends. The CDR3 loop is CASSVGANSPLHF. In nucleotides, the CDR3 is TGTGCCAGCAGCGTAGGCGCAAATTCACCCCTCCACTTT.

This clone was seen only a few times. The rearrangement uses TRBV27 and TRBJ1-4; 7 bases agree with TRBD1. The CDR3 is made up of 15 amino acids. The germline gives CDR1 MNHEY, CDR2 SMNVEV (reference sequence). Germline trimming cut 5 bases from V and 5 bases from J; bases unmatched to any gene: 8. The CDR3 coding sequence is TGTGCCAGCAGTACCTTGACAGGGTACAATGAAAAACTGTTTTTT. Translating it yields CASSTLTGYNEKLFF. The full variable domain, in which reference TRBV27 and TRBJ1-4 provide the parts outside the CDR3, is EAQVTQNPRYLITVTGKKLTVTCSQNMNHEYMSWYRQDPGLGLRQIYYSMNVEVTDKGDVPEGYKVSRKEKRNFPLILESPSPNQTSLYFCASSTLTGYNEKLFFGSGTQLSVL.

The table lists this clone with a count of one. The chain couples TRBV6-1 to TRBJ2-5; the D gene could be TRBD1 or TRBD2 (6 bases each). V shed 3 bases and J shed 4 bases, with 12 bases lying between them. CDR3 length: 14 residues. CDR1 MNHNS and CDR2 SASEGT come from the germline V gene. The CDR3 region is CASSDRGGGETQYF. CDR3 sequence (DNA): TGTGCCAGCAGTGACAGGGGAGGAGGAGAGACCCAGTACTTC.

The chain joins TRBV7-9 to TRBJ2-1; D ambiguous. V lost 1 base and J 7 bases, leaving 8 bases between the germline ends. CDR3 length: 13 amino acids. Per the germline V gene, CDR1 is SEHNR and CDR2 is FQNEAQ (reference sequence). The CDR3 bases are TGTGCCAGCAGCTTAGTTGGTGGGAATGAGCAGTTCTTC. It specifies CASSLVGGNEQFF.

The chain employs TRBV30 and TRBJ1-1; D not resolved. Trimming cost V 2 bases and J 1 base, with 8 bases left between them. From germline, CDR1 is GTSNPN and CDR2 SVGIG (reference sequence). The CDR3 has 13 residues. The CDR3 DNA follows: TGTGCCTGGAGTTACAGTTCGAACACTGAAGCTTTCTTT. It codes for CAWSYSSNTEAFF. Full variable domain (rest looked up from reference TRBV30 and TRBJ1-1): SQTIHQWPATLVQPVGSPLSLECTVEGTSNPNLYWYRQAAGRGLQLLFYSVGIGQISSEVPQNLSASRPQDRQFILSSKKLLLSDSGFYLCAWSYSSNTEAFFGQGTRLTVV.

CDR3 sequence reads: CASSYRDGAGNTEAFF. The CDR3 DNA reads as TGTGCCAGCAGTTACCGGGATGGCGCGGGAAACACTGAAGCTTTCTTT. The rearrangement links TRBV6-6 to TRBJ1-1; D is uncertain. Germline V gene lookup returns CDR1 MNHNY and CDR2 SVGAGI (reference sequence). V lost 2 bases and J lost 2, with 15 bases in between. The CDR3 has 16 residues.

The chain carries TRBV7-9 and TRBJ2-7; 7 bases map to TRBD2. This CDR3 has 15 amino acids. The trim removed 5 bases at V and 6 bases at J, leaving 13 bases unmatched. CDR1 SEHNR and CDR2 FQNEAQ come from the germline V gene (reference sequence). CDR3 amino acids: CASSRPRAAGVEQYF. DNA for the CDR3: TGTGCCAGCAGCCGCCCCCGGGCCGCGGGGGTCGAGCAGTACTTC.

The chain couples TRBV19 to TRBJ2-7, with 7 bases lining up with TRBD2. CDR3 length equals 13 residues. Germline V gene lookup returns CDR1 LNHDA and CDR2 SQIVND (reference sequence). Unmatched junction bases numbered 10, after V lost 10 bases and J lost 4 bases. CDR3 residues: CATRRAGTYEQYF. The CDR3 coding sequence is TGTGCCACCCGGAGAGCGGGAACTTACGAGCAGTACTTC.

The chain joins TRBV28 to TRBJ2-3, with D possibly being TRBD2 (6 bases). The CDR3 contains 17 residues. The V end was cut by 7 bases, the J end by 5 bases, with 25 bases between. The germline V gene encodes CDR1 MDHEN and CDR2 SYDVKM. As DNA, the CDR3 is TGTGCCAGCACCCTTTCTGGTTTAGCGGAAGCAGTAGATACGCAGTATTTT. Encoded protein: CASTLSGLAEAVDTQYF.

CDR3 sequence (DNA): TGTGCCAGCAGCTTAGGTCTAGCGGGAGTGGAGACCCAGTACTTC. Its translation is CASSLGLAGVETQYF. J is TRBJ2-5 and V is TRBV7-2; 10 bases fit TRBD2. Unmatched junction bases numbered 4, after V lost 1 base and J lost 5 bases. This CDR3 has 15 amino acids. Germline V gene lookup returns CDR1 SGHTA and CDR2 FQGNSA.

The V and J genes are TRBV28 and TRBJ2-7, with 8 bases that match TRBD1. Germline values: CDR1 MDHEN, CDR2 SYDVKM. The V gene end was trimmed by 6 bases and the J gene end by 0 bases; junction bases not matched to a gene: 7. The CDR3 loop spans 15 amino acids. This CDR3 is CASSPGQGSSYEQYF. Here the CDR3 DNA reads TGTGCCAGCAGCCCTGGACAGGGAAGCTCCTACGAGCAGTACTTC.